Listed below are T cell receptor beta chains from one sample, sequenced in a study of a mutant IDH1 vaccine in newly diagnosed glioma. What these receptors recognize is not known. TCRdb keeps only in-frame clones here, not all; method: immunoSEQ multiplex PCR. The sample comprises about 56,000 clones, around 86% of which are singletons, and under 1.5% rests with the top ten. The source was PBMCs, collected from a glioma patient whose treatment included an IDH1 peptide vaccine. The receptors come from a man in his forties or fifties with glioma. Each CDR3 is given with its conserved first and last residue. The D gene is left open where the match is weak. Expanded clones get a size class; other rows say once, few or many, or leave the size out.

>TRBJ1-5|-|TRBV10-3|once
TGTGCCATCAGTGAGTCTGATACCTATAGCAATCAGCCCCAGCATTTT
CAISESDTYSNQPQHF
>TRBJ1-4|-|TRBV5-1|-
TGCGCCAGCAGCCGGGACGGAGATGAAAAACTGTTTTTT
CASSRDGDEKLFF
>TRBJ2-7|-|TRBV20-1|-
TGCAGTGCTAGACGGGACGAGCAGTACTTC
CSARRDEQYF
>TRBJ2-1|TRBD2|TRBV19|-
TGTGCCAGTAGTTCTAGCGGGAGAAATGAGCAGTTCTTC
CASSSSGRNEQFF
>TRBJ2-4|-|TRBV5-6|once
TGTGCCAGCAGCCGAGGGGTAGCCAAAAACATTCAGTACTTC
CASSRGVAKNIQYF
>TRBJ1-2|-|TRBV25-1|-
TGTGCCAGCAGTGAGCCGGGACTCAGAGGTGGCTACACCTTC
CASSEPGLRGGYTF
>TRBJ2-5|-|TRBV9|medium-sized
TGTGCCAGCAGCCGCACCCCACAGGGCCAAGAGACCCAGTACTTC
CASSRTPQGQETQYF
>TRBJ1-2|-|TRBV27|-
TGTGCCAGCAGGCGCGATAACTATGGCTACACCTTC
CASRRDNYGYTF
>TRBJ1-3|TRBD1|TRBV5-1|-
TGCGCCAGCAGCCCGGGACAGTCTGAAAACACCATATATTTT
CASSPGQSENTIYF
>TRBJ2-7|-|TRBV18|-
TGTGCCAGCTCGCCTGACACGTCCTACGAGCAGTACTTC
CASSPDTSYEQYF
>TRBJ1-1|-|TRBV18|few
TGTGCCAGCTCACTTTCAAACCCAGGGAACACTGAAGCTTTCTTT
CASSLSNPGNTEAFF
>TRBJ1-4|-|TRBV7-2|-
TGTGCCAGCAGCTTCTCAGTGACTAATGAAAAACTGTTTTTT
CASSFSVTNEKLFF
>TRBJ1-4|TRBD1|TRBV4-1|-
TGCGCCAGCAGCCTTTTTGGGACAGCCATTACAACTAATGAAAAACTGTTTTTT
CASSLFGTAITTNEKLFF
>TRBJ1-5|-|TRBV7-8|-
TGTGCCAGCAGTACCCAGGGGAGGAGCAATCAGCCCCAGCATTTT
CASSTQGRSNQPQHF
>TRBJ2-7|-|TRBV28|-
TGTGCCAGCAGCCTCACGACAATCTGGTACGAGCAGTACTTC
CASSLTTIWYEQYF
>TRBJ1-5|-|TRBV9|-
TGTGCCAGCAGCGTAGGTCCAGCAGGGCGCAATCAGCCCCAGCATTTT
CASSVGPAGRNQPQHF
>TRBJ2-7|-|TRBV12-5|-
TGTGCTAGTGGTCCCTTAGACGCCCGCGAGCAGTACTTC
CASGPLDAREQYF
>TRBJ2-1|-|TRBV18|-
TGTGCCAGCTCAACGCGGGATGGGGATGAGCAGTTCTTC
CASSTRDGDEQFF
>TRBJ2-7|TRBD2|TRBV5-6|-
TGTGCCAGCAGCCGGGACCGGACTAGCGGAGCCTACGAGCAGTACTTC
CASSRDRTSGAYEQYF
>TRBJ2-7|TRBD2|TRBV2|once
TGTGCCAGCAGGGGGGGACTAGCGAATACGGAGTACTTC
CASRGGLANTEYF
>TRBJ2-5|-|TRBV4-1|-
TGCGCCAGCAGCCAGTCCGGTCAAATTGGGGAGACCCAGTACTTC
CASSQSGQIGETQYF
>TRBJ2-5|TRBD1|TRBV4-1|-
TGCGCCAGCAGCCAAGGGTTGGGAACAGGGGTGGGAGAGACCCAGTACTTC
CASSQGLGTGVGETQYF
>TRBJ2-7|TRBD2|TRBV9|-
TGTGCCAGCAGCGTAGGACTAGCACTCGAGCAGTACTTC
CASSVGLALEQYF
>TRBJ1-1|-|TRBV9|-
TGTGCCAGCAGCGTAGAGTGGGGCACTGAAGCTTTCTTT
CASSVEWGTEAFF
>TRBJ2-2|-|TRBV4-1|-
TGCGCCAGCAGCTTCCACGGGGAGCTGTTTTTT
CASSFHGELFF
>TRBJ2-7|-|TRBV6-1|-
TGTGCCAGCAGTGTGACGGGGTTTGACGAGCAGTACTTC
CASSVTGFDEQYF
>TRBJ1-2|-|TRBV15|-
TGTGCCACCAGCAGAGATGGGGGGGCGGGAGACGATGGCTACACCTTC
CATSRDGGAGDDGYTF
>TRBJ1-5|-|TRBV4-1|-
TGCGCCAGCAGCCGTGACATTAATCAGCCCCAGCATTTT
CASSRDINQPQHF
>TRBJ2-7|-|TRBV23-1|-
TGCGCCAGCAGACCCGGACGCTCCTACGAGCAGTACTTC
CASRPGRSYEQYF
>TRBJ1-2|-|TRBV7-9|-
TGTGCCAGCAGCTTAGACGAGTACTATGGCTACACCTTC
CASSLDEYYGYTF
>TRBJ2-1|TRBD2|TRBV19|-
TGTGCCAGTAGCCTACTAGCGGGGTCCTACAATGAGCAGTTCTTC
CASSLLAGSYNEQFF
>TRBJ1-5|TRBD1|TRBV11-2|-
TGTGCCAGCAGCTTAGGGTGGGGACAGAGCTATAGCAATCAGCCCCAGCATTTT
CASSLGWGQSYSNQPQHF
>TRBJ2-7|-|TRBV25-1|-
TGTGCCAGCTTCGGTGGGGAGGCCTACGAGCAGTACTTC
CASFGGEAYEQYF
>TRBJ1-3|TRBD1|TRBV9|few
TGTGCCAGCAGCGTATGGGGGACAGCCTCTGGAAACACCATATATTTT
CASSVWGTASGNTIYF
>TRBJ2-7|-|TRBV28|-
TGTGCCAGCAGTTTTCTCTACGAGCAGTACTTC
CASSFLYEQYF
>TRBJ1-5|-|TRBV4-3|-
TGCGCCAGCAGCCAAGATCGGGAAGGCAATCAGCCCCAGCATTTT
CASSQDREGNQPQHF
>TRBJ2-2|-|TRBV6-1|-
TGTGCCAGCAGTGCTCCCGGGGAGCTGTTTTTT
CASSAPGELFF
>TRBJ1-1|-|TRBV4-1|-
TGCGCCAGCAGCCGAGAGGACAGTGGCACTGAAGCTTTCTTT
CASSREDSGTEAFF
>TRBJ1-4|-|TRBV28|-
TGTGCCAGCAGTTTAAAGGGGCCAGCGAGAACTAATGAAAAACTGTTTTTT
CASSLKGPARTNEKLFF
>TRBJ2-3|-|TRBV19|once
TGTGCCAGTAGTACTGGGGGGAGCTTAGATACGCAGTATTTT
CASSTGGSLDTQYF
>TRBJ2-1|-|TRBV6-1|-
TGTGCCAGCAGTGGCTCTCGGCGTTTCTACAATGAGCAGTTCTTC
CASSGSRRFYNEQFF
>TRBJ2-7|-|TRBV4-2|-
TGTGCCAGCAGCCCACCCGGGACGTCCTCCTACGAGCAGTACTTC
CASSPPGTSSYEQYF
>TRBJ2-2|TRBD2|TRBV27|-
TGTGCCAGCAGTTTACGGGGGGTTAGCGGGGAGCTGTTTTTT
CASSLRGVSGELFF
>TRBJ2-7|-|TRBV20-1|-
TGCAGTGCTAGAGATACCGGCAAGCAGTACTTC
CSARDTGKQYF
>TRBJ2-1|-|TRBV19|-
TGTGCCAGTAGTATTCCCGGGGAGGCCTACAATGAGCAGTTCTTC
CASSIPGEAYNEQFF
>TRBJ1-2|-|TRBV27|-
TGTGCCAGCCGGGACCTCGGGGGCTACACCTTC
CASRDLGGYTF
>TRBJ1-5|-|TRBV6-6|-
TGTGCCAGCAGTCCAGGACGGCTTAGCAATCAGCCCCAGCATTTT
CASSPGRLSNQPQHF
>TRBJ2-1|TRBD2|TRBV19|-
TGTGCCAGTAGTATAGATCATAAGCGGGATGGCATAAATGAGCAGTTCTTC
CASSIDHKRDGINEQFF
>TRBJ2-1|-|TRBV18|-
TGTGCCAGCTCATGGGCGAGCTCCTACAATGAGCAGTTCTTC
CASSWASSYNEQFF